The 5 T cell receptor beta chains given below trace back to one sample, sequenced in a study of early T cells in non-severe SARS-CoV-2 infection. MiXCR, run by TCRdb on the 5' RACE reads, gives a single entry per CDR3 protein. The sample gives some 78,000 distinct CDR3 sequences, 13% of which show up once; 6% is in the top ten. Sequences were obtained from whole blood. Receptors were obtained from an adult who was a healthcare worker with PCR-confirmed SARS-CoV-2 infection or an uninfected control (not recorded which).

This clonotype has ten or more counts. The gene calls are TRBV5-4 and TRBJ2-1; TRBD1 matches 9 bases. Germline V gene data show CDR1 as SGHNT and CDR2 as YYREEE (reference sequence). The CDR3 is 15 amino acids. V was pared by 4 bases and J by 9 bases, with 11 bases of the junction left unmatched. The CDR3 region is CASSRQGVQIGEQFF. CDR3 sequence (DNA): TGTGCCAGCAGCCGACAGGGGGTTCAGATAGGTGAGCAGTTCTTC.

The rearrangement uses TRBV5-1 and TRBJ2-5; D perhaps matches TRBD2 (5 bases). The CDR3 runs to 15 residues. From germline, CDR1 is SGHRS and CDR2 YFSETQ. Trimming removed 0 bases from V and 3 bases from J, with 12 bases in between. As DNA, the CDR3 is TGCGCCAGCAGCTTGGGAGGATTCGGGGAAGAGACCCAGTACTTC. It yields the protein CASSLGGFGEETQYF.

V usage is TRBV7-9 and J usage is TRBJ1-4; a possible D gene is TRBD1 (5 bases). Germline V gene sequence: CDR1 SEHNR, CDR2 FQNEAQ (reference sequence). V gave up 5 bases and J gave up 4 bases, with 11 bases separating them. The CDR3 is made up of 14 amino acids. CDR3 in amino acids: CASSPPGYNEKLFF. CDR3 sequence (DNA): TGTGCCAGCAGCCCCCCAGGGTATAATGAAAAACTGTTTTTT.

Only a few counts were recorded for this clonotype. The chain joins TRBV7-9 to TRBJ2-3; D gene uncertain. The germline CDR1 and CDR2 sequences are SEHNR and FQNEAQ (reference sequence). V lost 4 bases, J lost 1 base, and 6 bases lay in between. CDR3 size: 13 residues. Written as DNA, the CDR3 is TGTGCCAGCAGCTATACAGGCACAGATACGCAGTATTTT. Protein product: CASSYTGTDTQYF.

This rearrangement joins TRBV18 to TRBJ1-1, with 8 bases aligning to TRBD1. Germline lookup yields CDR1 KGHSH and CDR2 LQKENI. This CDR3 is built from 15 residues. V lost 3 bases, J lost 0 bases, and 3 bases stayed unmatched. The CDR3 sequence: CASSPEDRVNTEAFF. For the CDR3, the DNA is TGTGCCAGCTCACCGGAGGACAGGGTGAACACTGAAGCTTTCTTT.